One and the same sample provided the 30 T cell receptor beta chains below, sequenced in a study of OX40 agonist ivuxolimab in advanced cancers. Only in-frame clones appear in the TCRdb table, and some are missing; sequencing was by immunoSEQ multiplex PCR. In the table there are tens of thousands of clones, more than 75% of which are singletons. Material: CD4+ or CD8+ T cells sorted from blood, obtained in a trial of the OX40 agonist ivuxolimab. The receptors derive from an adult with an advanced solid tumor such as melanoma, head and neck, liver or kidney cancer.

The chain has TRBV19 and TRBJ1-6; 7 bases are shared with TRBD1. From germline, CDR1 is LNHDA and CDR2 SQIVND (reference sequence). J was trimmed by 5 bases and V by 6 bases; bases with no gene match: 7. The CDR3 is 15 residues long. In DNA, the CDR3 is TGTGCCAGTAGCCTCATCGGGACAGATAATTCACCCCTCCACTTT. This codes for CASSLIGTDNSPLHF.

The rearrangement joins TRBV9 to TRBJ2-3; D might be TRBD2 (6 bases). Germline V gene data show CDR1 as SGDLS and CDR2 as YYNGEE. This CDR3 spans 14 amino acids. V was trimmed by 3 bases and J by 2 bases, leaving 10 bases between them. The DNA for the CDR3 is TGTGCCAGCAGCGATCCACTAGCCACAGATACGCAGTATTTT. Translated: CASSDPLATDTQYF.

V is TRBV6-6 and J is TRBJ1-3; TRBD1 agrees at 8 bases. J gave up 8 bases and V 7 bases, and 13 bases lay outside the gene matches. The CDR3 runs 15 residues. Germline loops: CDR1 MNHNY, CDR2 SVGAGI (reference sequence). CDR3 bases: TGTGCCAGCACCATAGGCATCGGACAGGGCCACACCATATATTTT. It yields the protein CASTIGIGQGHTIYF.

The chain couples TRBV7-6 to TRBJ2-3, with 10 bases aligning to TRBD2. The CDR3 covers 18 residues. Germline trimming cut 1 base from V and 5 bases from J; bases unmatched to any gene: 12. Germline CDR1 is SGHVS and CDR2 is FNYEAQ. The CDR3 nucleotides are TGTGCCAGCAGCTTAGGAGTAATAGCGGGAGGCAAAGGAGATACGCAGTATTTT. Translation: CASSLGVIAGGKGDTQYF.

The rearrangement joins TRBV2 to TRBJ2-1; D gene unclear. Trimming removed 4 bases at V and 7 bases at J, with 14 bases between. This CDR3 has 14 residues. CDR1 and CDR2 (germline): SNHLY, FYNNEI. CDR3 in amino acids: CASSASRFQNEQFF. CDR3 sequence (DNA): TGTGCCAGCAGTGCCTCAAGGTTCCAAAATGAGCAGTTCTTC.

CDR3 loop: CASSPTSGSTDTQYF. CDR3 nucleotides: TGTGCCAGCAGCCCGACTAGCGGGAGCACAGATACGCAGTATTTT. The V and J genes are TRBV5-8 and TRBJ2-3, with 10 bases fitting TRBD2. J was trimmed by 0 bases and V by 4 bases; bases with no gene match: 2. This CDR3 is 15 amino acids long. In germline, CDR1 is SGHTS, CDR2 YDEGEE.

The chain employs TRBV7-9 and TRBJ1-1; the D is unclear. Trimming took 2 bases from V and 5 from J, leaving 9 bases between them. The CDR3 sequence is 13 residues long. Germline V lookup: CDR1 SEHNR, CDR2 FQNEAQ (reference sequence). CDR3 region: CASSLMSRTEAFF. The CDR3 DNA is TGTGCCAGCAGCTTAATGTCACGGACTGAAGCTTTCTTT.

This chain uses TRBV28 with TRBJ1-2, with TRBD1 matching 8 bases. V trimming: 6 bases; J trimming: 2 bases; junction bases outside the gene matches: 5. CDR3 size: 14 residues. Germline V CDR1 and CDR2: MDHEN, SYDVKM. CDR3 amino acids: CASSQGAGNYGYTF. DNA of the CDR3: TGTGCCAGCAGCCAGGGGGCTGGGAACTATGGCTACACCTTC.

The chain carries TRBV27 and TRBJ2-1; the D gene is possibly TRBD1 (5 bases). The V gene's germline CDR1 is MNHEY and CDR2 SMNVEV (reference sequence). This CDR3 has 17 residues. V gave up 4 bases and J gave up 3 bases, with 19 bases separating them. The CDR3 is CASSSLKQRGLYNEQFF. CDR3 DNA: TGTGCCAGCAGTTCCTTGAAGCAAAGGGGTCTCTACAATGAGCAGTTCTTC.

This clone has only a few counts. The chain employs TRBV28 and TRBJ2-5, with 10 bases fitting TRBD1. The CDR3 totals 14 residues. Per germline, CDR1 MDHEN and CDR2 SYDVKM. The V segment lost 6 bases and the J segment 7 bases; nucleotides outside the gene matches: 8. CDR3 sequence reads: CASRNYGTGATQYF. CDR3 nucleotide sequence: TGTGCCAGCAGGAATTACGGGACAGGGGCGACCCAGTACTTC. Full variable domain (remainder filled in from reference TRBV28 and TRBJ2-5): DVKVTQSSRYLVKRTGEKVFLECVQDMDHENMFWYRQDPGLGLRLIYFSYDVKMKEKGDIPEGYSVSREKKERFSLILESASTNQTSMYLCASRNYGTGATQYFGPGTRLLVL.

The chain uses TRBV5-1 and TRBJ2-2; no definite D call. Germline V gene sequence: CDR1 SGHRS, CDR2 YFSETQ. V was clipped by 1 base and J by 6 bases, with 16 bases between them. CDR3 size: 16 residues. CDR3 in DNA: TGCGCCAGCAGCTTGCTAGGCGAACCGAAGGCCGGGGAGCTGTTTTTT. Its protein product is CASSLLGEPKAGELFF.

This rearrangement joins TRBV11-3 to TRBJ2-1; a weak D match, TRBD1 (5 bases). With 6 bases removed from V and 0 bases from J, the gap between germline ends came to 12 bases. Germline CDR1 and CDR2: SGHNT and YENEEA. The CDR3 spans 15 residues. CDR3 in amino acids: CASSKSQGSYNEQFF. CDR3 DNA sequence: TGTGCCAGCAGTAAGAGTCAGGGCTCCTACAATGAGCAGTTCTTC.

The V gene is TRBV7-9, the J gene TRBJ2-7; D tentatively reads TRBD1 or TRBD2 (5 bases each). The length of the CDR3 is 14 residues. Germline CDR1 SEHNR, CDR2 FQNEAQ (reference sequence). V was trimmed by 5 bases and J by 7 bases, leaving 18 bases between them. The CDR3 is CASSARDAPLEQYF. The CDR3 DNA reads TGTGCCAGCAGCGCCCGGGACGCACCGTTGGAGCAGTACTTC.

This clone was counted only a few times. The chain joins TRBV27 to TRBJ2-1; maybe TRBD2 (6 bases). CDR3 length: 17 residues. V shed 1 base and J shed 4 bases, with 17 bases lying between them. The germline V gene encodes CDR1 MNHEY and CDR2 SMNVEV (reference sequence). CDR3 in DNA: TGTGCCAGCAGTTTATTGATGCGACTAGGCGGGTACAATGAGCAGTTCTTC. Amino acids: CASSLLMRLGGYNEQFF.

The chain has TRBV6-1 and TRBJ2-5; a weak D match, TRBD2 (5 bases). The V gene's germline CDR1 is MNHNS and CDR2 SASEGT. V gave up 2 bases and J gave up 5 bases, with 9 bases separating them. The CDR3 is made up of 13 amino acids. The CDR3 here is CASSERSGETQYF. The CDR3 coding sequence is TGTGCCAGCAGTGAACGGTCGGGGGAGACCCAGTACTTC.

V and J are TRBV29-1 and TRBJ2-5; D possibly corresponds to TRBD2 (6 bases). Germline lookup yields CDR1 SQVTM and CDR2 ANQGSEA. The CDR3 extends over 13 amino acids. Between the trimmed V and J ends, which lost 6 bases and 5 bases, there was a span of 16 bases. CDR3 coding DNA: TGCAGCGTGAAACAGGTAGCGGCCGAGACCCAGTACTTC. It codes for CSVKQVAAETQYF. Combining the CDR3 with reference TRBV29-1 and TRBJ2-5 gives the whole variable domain SAVISQKPSRDICQRGTSLTIQCQVDSQVTMMFWYRQQPGQSLTLIATANQGSEATYESGFVIDKFPISRPNLTFSTLTVSNMSPEDSSIYLCSVKQVAAETQYFGPGTRLLVL.

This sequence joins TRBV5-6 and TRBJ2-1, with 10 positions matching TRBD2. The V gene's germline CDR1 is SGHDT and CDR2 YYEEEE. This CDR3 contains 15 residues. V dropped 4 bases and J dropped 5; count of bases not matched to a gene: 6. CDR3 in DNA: TGTGCCAGCAGCCCCCCGGGGACTAGCGACAATGAGCAGTTCTTC. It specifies CASSPPGTSDNEQFF.

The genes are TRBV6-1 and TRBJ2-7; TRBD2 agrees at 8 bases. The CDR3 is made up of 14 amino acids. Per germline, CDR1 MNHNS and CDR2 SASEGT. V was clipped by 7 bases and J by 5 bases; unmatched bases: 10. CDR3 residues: CASTREGREHEQYF. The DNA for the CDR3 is TGTGCCAGCACCCGGGAGGGCCGAGAGCACGAGCAGTACTTC.

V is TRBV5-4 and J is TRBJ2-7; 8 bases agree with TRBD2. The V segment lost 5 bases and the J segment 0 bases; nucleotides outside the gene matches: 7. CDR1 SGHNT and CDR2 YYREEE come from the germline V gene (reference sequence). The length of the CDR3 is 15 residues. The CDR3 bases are TGTGCCAGCAGGGCGGGACTAGAGATCTCCTACGAGCAGTACTTC. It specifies CASRAGLEISYEQYF.

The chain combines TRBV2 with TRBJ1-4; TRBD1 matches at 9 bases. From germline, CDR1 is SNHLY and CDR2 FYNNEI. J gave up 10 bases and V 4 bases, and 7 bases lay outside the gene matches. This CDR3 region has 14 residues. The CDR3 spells CASSVTGGVGKLFF. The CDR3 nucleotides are TGTGCCAGCAGTGTTACAGGGGGCGTTGGAAAACTGTTTTTT.

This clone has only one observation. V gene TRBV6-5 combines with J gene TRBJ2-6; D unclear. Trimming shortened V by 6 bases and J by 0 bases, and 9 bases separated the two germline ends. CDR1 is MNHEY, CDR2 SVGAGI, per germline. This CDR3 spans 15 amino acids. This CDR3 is CASSPLSSGANVLTF. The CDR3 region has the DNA TGTGCCAGCAGCCCCCTATCCTCTGGGGCCAACGTCCTGACTTTC.

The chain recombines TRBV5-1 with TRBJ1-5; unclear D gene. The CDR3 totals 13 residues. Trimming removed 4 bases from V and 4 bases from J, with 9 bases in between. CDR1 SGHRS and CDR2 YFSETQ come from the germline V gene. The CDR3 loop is CASSTSWNQPQHF. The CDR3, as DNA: TGCGCCAGCAGCACCTCTTGGAATCAGCCCCAGCATTTT. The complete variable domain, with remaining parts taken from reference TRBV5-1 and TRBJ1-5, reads KAGVTQTPRYLIKTRGQQVTLSCSPISGHRSVSWYQQTPGQGLQFLFEYFSETQRNKGNFPGRFSGRQFSNSRSEMNVSTLELGDSALYLCASSTSWNQPQHFGDGTRLSIL.

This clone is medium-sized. The CDR3 here is CASSLRTSGPVYNEQFF. CDR3 bases: TGTGCCAGCAGTCTCAGGACTAGCGGGCCGGTGTACAATGAGCAGTTCTTC. V gene TRBV27 combines with J gene TRBJ2-1; 11 bases match TRBD2. The CDR3 sequence is 17 residues long. Germline trimming cut 5 bases from V and 4 bases from J; bases unmatched to any gene: 10. Germline V CDR1 and CDR2: MNHEY, SMNVEV (reference sequence).

CDR3 loop: CASSLQLSGRSSTGELFF. For the CDR3, the DNA is TGCGCCAGCAGCCTACAACTAAGCGGGAGGTCTAGCACCGGGGAGCTGTTTTTT. The chain couples TRBV5-1 to TRBJ2-2; 9 bases line up with TRBD2. The CDR3 is made up of 18 amino acids. Germline CDR1 and CDR2: SGHRS and YFSETQ. Unmatched junction bases numbered 14, after V lost 4 bases and J lost 4 bases.

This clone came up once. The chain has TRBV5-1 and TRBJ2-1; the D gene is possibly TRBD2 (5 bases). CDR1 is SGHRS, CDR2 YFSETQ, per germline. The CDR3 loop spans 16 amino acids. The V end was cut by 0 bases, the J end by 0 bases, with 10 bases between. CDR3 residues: CASSLDTGSSYNEQFF. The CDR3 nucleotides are TGCGCCAGCAGCTTGGATACGGGGAGCTCCTACAATGAGCAGTTCTTC. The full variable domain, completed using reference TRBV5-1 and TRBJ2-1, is KAGVTQTPRYLIKTRGQQVTLSCSPISGHRSVSWYQQTPGQGLQFLFEYFSETQRNKGNFPGRFSGRQFSNSRSEMNVSTLELGDSALYLCASSLDTGSSYNEQFFGPGTRLTVL.

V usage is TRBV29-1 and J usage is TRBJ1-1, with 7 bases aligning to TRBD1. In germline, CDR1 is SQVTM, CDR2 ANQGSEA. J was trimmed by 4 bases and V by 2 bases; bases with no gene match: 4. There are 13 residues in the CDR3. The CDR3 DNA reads TGCAGCGTTGAAAGGGCAGGGGGCACTGAAGCTTTCTTT. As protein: CSVERAGGTEAFF.

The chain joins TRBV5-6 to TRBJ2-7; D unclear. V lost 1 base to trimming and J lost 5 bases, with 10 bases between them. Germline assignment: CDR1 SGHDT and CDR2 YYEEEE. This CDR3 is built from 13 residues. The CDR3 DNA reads TGTGCCAGCAGCTTGCATTATCCCAACGAGCAGTACTTC. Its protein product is CASSLHYPNEQYF.

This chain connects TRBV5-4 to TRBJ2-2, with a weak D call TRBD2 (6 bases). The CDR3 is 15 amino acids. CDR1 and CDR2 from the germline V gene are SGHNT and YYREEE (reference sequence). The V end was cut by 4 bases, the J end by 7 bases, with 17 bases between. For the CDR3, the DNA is TGTGCCAGCAGCCTTGTACGGGAGAGGGGCGGGGAGCTGTTTTTT. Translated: CASSLVRERGGELFF.

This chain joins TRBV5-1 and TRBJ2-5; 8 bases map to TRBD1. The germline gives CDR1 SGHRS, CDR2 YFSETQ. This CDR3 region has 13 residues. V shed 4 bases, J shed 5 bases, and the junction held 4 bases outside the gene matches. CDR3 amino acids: CASSRNRGETQYF. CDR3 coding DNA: TGCGCCAGCAGCAGGAACAGGGGGGAGACCCAGTACTTC.

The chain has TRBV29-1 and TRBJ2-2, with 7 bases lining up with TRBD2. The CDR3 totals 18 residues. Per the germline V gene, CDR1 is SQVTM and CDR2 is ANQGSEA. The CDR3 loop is CRRGTTLFLIANTGELFF. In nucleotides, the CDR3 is TGCAGGCGCGGGACTACGCTCTTCTTAATCGCGAACACCGGGGAGCTGTTTTTT.